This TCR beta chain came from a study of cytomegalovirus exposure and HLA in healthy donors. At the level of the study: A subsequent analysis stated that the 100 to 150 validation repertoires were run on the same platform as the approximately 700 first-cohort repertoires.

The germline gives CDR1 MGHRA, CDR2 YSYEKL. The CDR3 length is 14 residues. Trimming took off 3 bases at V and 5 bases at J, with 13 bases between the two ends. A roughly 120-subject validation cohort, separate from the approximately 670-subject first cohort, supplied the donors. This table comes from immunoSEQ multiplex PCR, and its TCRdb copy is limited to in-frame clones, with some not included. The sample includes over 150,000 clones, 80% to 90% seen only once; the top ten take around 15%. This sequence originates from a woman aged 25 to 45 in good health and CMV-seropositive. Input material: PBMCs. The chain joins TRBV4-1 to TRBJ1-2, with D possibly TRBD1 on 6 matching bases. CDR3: CASSHGRGGYGYTF. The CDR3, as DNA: TGCGCCAGCAGCCACGGCAGGGGCGGGTATGGCTACACCTTC.